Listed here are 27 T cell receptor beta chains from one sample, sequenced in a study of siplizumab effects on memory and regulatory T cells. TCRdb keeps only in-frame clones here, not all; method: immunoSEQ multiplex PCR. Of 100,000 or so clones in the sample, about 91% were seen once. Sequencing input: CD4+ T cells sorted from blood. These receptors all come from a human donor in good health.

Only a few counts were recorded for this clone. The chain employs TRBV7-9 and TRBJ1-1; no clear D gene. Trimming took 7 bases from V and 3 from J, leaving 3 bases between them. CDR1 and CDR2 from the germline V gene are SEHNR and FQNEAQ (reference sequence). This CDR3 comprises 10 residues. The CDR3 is CASTDTEAFF. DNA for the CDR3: TGTGCCAGCACTGACACTGAAGCTTTCTTT. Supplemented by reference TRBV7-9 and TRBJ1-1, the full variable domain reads DTGVSQNPRHKITKRGQNVTFRCDPISEHNRLYWYRQTLGQGPEFLTYFQNEAQLEKSRLLSDRFSAERPKGSFSTLEIQRTEQGDSAMYLCASTDTEAFFGQGTRLTVV.

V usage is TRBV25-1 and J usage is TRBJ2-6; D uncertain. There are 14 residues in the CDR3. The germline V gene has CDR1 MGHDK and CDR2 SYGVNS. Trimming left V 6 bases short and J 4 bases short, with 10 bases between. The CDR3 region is CASSPSTGANVLTF. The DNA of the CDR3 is TGTGCCAGCAGCCCTAGTACCGGGGCCAACGTCCTGACTTTC.

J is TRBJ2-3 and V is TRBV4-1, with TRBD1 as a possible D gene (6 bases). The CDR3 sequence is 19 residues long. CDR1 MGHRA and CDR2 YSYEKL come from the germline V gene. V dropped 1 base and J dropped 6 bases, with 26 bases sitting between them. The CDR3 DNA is TGCGCCAGCAGCCAAGGTCGCTTGTTGTTTACAGGGCAAGGGGATACGCAGTATTTT. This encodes CASSQGRLLFTGQGDTQYF.

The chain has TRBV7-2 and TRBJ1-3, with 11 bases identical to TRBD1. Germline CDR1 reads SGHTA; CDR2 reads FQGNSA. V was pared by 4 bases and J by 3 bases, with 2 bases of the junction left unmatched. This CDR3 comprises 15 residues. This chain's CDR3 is CASSWTGGDGNTIYF. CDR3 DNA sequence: TGTGCCAGCAGCTGGACAGGGGGCGATGGAAACACCATATATTTT.

CDR3 coding DNA: TGCGCCAGCAGTCAATCGAATTCAGGCCGCATAGGGTATGGCTACACCTTC. It is translated as CASSQSNSGRIGYGYTF. The chain has TRBV23-1 and TRBJ1-2; no reliable D call. Being an ORF, TRBV23-1 has a function that is uncertain. The CDR3 contains 17 residues. V was shortened by 0 bases and J by 5 bases, with 19 bases between the two germline ends.

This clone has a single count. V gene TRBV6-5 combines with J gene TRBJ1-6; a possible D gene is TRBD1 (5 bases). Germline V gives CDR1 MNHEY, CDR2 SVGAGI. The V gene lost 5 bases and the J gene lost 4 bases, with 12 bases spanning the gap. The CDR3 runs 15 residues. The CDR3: CASSAGTEYNSPLHF. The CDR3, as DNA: TGTGCCAGCAGTGCAGGGACTGAGTATAATTCACCCCTCCACTTT.

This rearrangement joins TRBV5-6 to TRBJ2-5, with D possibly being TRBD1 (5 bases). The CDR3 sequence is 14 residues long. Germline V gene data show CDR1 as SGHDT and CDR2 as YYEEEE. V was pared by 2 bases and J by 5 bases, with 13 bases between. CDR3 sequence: CASSLPRVGETQYF. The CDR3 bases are TGTGCCAGCAGCTTACCCAGGGTTGGGGAGACCCAGTACTTC.

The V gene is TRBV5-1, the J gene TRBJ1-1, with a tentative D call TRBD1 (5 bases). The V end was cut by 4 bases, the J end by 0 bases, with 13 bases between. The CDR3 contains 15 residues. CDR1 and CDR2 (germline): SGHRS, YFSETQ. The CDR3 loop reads CASSLDARVNTEAFF. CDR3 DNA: TGCGCCAGCAGCCTGGACGCCAGGGTGAACACTGAAGCTTTCTTT.

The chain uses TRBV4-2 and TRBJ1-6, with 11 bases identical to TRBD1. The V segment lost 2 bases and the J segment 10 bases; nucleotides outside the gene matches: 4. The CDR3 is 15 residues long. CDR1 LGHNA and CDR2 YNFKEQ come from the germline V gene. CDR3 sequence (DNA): TGTGCCAGCAGCCAACCCAGGACAGGGGGCTCACCCCTCCACTTT. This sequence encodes CASSQPRTGGSPLHF.

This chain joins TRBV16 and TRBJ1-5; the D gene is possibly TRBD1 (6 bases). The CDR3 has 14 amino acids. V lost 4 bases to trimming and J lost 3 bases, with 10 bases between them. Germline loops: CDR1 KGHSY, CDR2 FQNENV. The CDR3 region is CASSPDRFNQPQHF. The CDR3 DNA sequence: TGTGCCAGCAGCCCCGACAGGTTCAATCAGCCCCAGCATTTT. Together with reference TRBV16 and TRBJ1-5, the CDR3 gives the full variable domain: GEEVAQTPKHLVRGEGQKAKLYCAPIKGHSYVFWYQQVLKNEFKFLISFQNENVFDETGMPKERFSAKCLPNSPCSLEIQATKLEDSAVYFCASSPDRFNQPQHFGDGTRLSIL.

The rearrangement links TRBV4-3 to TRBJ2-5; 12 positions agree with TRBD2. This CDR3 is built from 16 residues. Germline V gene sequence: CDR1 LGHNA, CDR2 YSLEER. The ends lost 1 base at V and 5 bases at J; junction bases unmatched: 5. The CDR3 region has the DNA TGCGCCAGCAGCCAAGGGACTAGCGGGGTTAGGGAGACCCAGTACTTC. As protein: CASSQGTSGVRETQYF.

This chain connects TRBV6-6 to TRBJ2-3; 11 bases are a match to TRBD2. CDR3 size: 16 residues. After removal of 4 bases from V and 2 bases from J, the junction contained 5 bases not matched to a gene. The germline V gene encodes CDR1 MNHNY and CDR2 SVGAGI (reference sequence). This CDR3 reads CASSSGTSGNTDTQYF. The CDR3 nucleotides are TGTGCCAGCAGTTCCGGGACTAGCGGAAACACAGATACGCAGTATTTT.

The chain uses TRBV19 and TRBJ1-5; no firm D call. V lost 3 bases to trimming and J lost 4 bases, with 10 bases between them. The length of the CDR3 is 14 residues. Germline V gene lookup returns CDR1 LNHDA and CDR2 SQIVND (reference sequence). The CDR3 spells CASSIPRSNQPQHF. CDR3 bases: TGTGCCAGTAGTATTCCCCGTAGTAATCAGCCCCAGCATTTT.

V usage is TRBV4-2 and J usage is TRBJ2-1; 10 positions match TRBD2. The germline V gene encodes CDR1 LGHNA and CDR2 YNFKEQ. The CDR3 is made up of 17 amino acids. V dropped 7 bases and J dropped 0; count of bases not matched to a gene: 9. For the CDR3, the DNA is TGTGCCAGCACAGATACTAGCGGGGTGAGCTCCTACAATGAGCAGTTCTTC. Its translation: CASTDTSGVSSYNEQFF.

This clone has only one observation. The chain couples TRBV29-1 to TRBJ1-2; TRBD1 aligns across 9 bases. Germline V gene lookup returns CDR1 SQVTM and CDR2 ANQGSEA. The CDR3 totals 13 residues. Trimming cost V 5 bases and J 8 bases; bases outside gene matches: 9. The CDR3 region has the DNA TGCAGCGTTTCGACCGGGACAGGGAGAGGCTACACCTTC. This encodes CSVSTGTGRGYTF.

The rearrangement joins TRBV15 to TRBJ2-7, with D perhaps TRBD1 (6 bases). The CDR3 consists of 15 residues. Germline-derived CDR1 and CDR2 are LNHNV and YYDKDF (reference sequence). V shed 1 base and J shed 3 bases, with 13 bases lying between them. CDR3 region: CATSRVTGILYEQYF. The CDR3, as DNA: TGTGCCACCAGCAGAGTTACAGGGATTCTCTACGAGCAGTACTTC.

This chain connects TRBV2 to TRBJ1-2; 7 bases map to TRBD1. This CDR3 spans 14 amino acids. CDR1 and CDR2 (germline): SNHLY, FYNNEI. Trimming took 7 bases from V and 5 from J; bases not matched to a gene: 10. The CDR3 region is CASTGTAFLYGYTF. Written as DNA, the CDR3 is TGTGCCAGCACCGGGACAGCCTTTTTATATGGCTACACCTTC.

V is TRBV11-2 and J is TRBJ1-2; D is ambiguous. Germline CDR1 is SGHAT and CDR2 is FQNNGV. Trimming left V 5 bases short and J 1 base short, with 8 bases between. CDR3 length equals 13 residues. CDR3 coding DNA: TGTGCCAGCAGCCAACCGAATAACTATGGCTACACCTTC. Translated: CASSQPNNYGYTF.

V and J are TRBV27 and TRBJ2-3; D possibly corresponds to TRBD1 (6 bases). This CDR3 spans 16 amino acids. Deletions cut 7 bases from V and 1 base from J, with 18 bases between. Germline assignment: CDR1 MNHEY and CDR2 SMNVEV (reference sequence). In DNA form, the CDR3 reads TGTGCCAGCACCTTTCGTGGCAGGGGTGGCACAGATACGCAGTATTTT. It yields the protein CASTFRGRGGTDTQYF.

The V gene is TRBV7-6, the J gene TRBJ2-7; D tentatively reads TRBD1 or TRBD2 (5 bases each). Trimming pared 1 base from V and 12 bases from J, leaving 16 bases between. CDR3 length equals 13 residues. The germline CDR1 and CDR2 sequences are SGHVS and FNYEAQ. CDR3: CASSLGGWAGLYF. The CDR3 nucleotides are TGTGCCAGCAGCTTAGGGGGGTGGGCAGGTTTGTACTTC.

DNA for the CDR3: TGTGCCAGCAGCCCCAAGTACGATCCCCAGCATTTT. It codes for CASSPKYDPQHF. This chain uses TRBV6-1 with TRBJ1-5; D ambiguous. The V end was cut by 6 bases, the J end by 10 bases, with 13 bases between. Germline V lookup: CDR1 MNHNS, CDR2 SASEGT. The CDR3 totals 12 residues.

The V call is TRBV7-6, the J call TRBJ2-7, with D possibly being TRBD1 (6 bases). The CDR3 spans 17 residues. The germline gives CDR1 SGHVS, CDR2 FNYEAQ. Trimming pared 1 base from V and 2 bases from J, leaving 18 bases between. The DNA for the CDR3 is TGTGCCAGCAGCTTAGTAGCGACGCTCGACAGGCCCTACGAGCAGTACTTC. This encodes CASSLVATLDRPYEQYF.

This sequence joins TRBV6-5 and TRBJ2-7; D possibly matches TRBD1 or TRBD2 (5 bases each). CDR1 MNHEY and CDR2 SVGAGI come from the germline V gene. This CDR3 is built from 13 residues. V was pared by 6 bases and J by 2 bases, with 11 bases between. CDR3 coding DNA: TGTGCCAGCAGGGGGACGTTAACCTACGAGCAGTACTTC. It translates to CASRGTLTYEQYF.

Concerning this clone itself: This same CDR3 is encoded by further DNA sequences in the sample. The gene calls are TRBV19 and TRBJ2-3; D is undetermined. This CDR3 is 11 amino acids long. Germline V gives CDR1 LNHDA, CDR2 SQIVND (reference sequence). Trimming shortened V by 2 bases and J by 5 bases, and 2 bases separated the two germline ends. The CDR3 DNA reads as TGTGCCAGTAGTATAAGAGATACGCAGTATTTT. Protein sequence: CASSIRDTQYF.

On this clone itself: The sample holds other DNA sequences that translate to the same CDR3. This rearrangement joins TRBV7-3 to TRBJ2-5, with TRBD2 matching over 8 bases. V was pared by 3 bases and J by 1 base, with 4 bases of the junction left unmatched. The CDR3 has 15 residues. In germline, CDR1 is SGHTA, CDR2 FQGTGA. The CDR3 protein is CASSFSGGLQETQYF. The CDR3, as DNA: TGTGCCAGCAGCTTCAGCGGGGGCCTCCAAGAGACCCAGTACTTC.

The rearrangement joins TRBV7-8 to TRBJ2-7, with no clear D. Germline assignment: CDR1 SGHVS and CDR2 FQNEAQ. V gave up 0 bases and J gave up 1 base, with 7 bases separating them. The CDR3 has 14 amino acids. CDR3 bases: TGTGCCAGCAGCTTAGCCCCGAGTTCCTACGAGCAGTACTTC. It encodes CASSLAPSSYEQYF.

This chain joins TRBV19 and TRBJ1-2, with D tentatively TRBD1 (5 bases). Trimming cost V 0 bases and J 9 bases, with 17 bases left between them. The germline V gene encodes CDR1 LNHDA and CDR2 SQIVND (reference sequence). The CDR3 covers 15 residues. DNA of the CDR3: TGTGCCAGTAGTATAGATCCAACCGGGGGAGGCAGCTACACCTTC. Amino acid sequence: CASSIDPTGGGSYTF.